Presented here are 26 T cell receptor beta chains from one specimen sequenced in a study of PD-1 blockade in classical Hodgkin lymphoma. Stated time point: cycle 4 day 1 (C4D1), after more than five weeks of nivolumab. Each patient experienced a relapse that followed autologous stem cell transplantation, and brentuximab vedotin exposure varied. Some clones are missing from TCRdb's copy, which holds only in-frame ones; the method was immunoSEQ multiplex PCR. The sample lists thousands of clones, around four fifths occurring once. The starting material was peripheral blood mononuclear cells (PBMCs), obtained before the fourth cycle of nivolumab. The receptors originated from a human donor with classical Hodgkin lymphoma.

The rearrangement uses TRBV7-2 and TRBJ2-2; 10 nucleotides align to TRBD1. CDR3 length equals 16 residues. Per the germline V gene, CDR1 is SGHTA and CDR2 is FQGNSA. Trimming took 5 bases from V and 2 from J; bases not matched to a gene: 5. The CDR3 nucleotides are TGTGCCAGCAGCCCGAGACAGGGGGCCAACACCGGGGAGCTGTTTTTT. Protein: CASSPRQGANTGELFF.

DNA for the CDR3: TGTGCCAGCAGCTCTAAGGCCTACGAGCAGTACTTC. This translates into CASSSKAYEQYF. The gene calls are TRBV5-5 and TRBJ2-7; D is undetermined. The V gene's germline CDR1 is SGHKS and CDR2 YYEKEE (reference sequence). V was trimmed by 3 bases and J by 2 bases, leaving 6 bases between them. The CDR3 consists of 12 residues.

The CDR3 reads CASSLYRANTGELFF. DNA of the CDR3: TGTGCCAGCAGCTTGTACAGGGCCAACACCGGGGAGCTGTTTTTT. The V and J genes are TRBV5-8 and TRBJ2-2; possibly TRBD1 for D (6 bases). The V end lost 1 base, the J end lost 2 bases, and 9 bases lay between the germline ends. The length of the CDR3 is 15 residues. Germline values: CDR1 SGHTS, CDR2 YDEGEE.

The gene calls are TRBV14 and TRBJ2-2; TRBD2 agrees at 13 bases. V lost 6 bases, J lost 10 bases, and 8 bases stayed unmatched. The germline V gene encodes CDR1 SGHDN and CDR2 FVKESK. The CDR3 consists of 15 residues. CDR3 DNA sequence: TGTGCCAGCAGACTAACTAGCGGGGGGGCCGCGGAGCTGTTTTTT. Translation: CASRLTSGGAAELFF. Full variable domain (rest looked up from reference TRBV14 and TRBJ2-2): EAGVTQFPSHSVIEKGQTVTLRCDPISGHDNLYWYRRVMGKEIKFLLHFVKESKQDESGMPNNRFLAERTGGTYSTLKVQPAELEDSGVYFCASRLTSGGAAELFFGEGSRLTVL.

The table lists this clone with a count of one. The rearrangement uses TRBV11-3 and TRBJ2-1; D not resolved. The CDR3 has 15 residues. V dropped 5 bases and J dropped 8 bases, with 19 bases sitting between them. CDR1 is SGHNT and CDR2 is YENEEA in the germline V gene. The CDR3 nucleotides read TGTGCCAGCAGCGGCGGTAGTCGGGCACACGATGAGCAGTTCTTC. Translating it yields CASSGGSRAHDEQFF.

The CDR3 coding sequence is TGTGCCAGCAGAATAGACGGAAACTATGGCTACACCTTC. Its translation is CASRIDGNYGYTF. This rearrangement joins TRBV6-5 to TRBJ1-2, with D unresolved. Germline-derived CDR1 and CDR2 are MNHEY and SVGAGI. The CDR3 runs to 13 residues. Trimming left V 6 bases short and J 2 bases short, with 10 bases between.

The chain combines TRBV18 with TRBJ1-2; 7 bases are a match to TRBD1. Per the germline V gene, CDR1 is KGHSH and CDR2 is LQKENI. Trimming at V came to 1 base and at J to 5 bases, leaving 4 bases not matched to a gene. CDR3 length: 14 amino acids. The CDR3 region is CASSPQGATYGYTF. The CDR3 region has the DNA TGTGCCAGCTCACCACAGGGGGCTACGTATGGCTACACCTTC. The variable domain in full, with the rest retrieved from reference TRBV18 and TRBJ1-2, is NAGVMQNPRHLVRRRGQEARLRCSPMKGHSHVYWYRQLPEEGLKFMVYLQKENIIDESGMPKERFSAEFPKEGPSILRIQQVVRGDSAAYFCASSPQGATYGYTFGSGTRLTVV.

The genes are TRBV7-9 and TRBJ1-2; D is uncertain. Germline-derived CDR1 and CDR2 are SEHNR and FQNEAQ (reference sequence). The CDR3 extends over 16 amino acids. The V and J ends lost 5 bases and 4 bases respectively, with 20 bases between them. CDR3 in amino acids: CASSGKHHGKTYGYTF. The DNA of the CDR3 is TGTGCCAGCAGCGGCAAGCACCATGGAAAGACCTATGGCTACACCTTC. Variable domain in full (rest from reference TRBV7-9 and TRBJ1-2): DTGVSQNPRHKITKRGQNVTFRCDPISEHNRLYWYRQTLGQGPEFLTYFQNEAQLEKSRLLSDRFSAERPKGSFSTLEIQRTEQGDSAMYLCASSGKHHGKTYGYTFGSGTRLTVV.

The V call is TRBV14, the J call TRBJ2-7; D is possibly TRBD1 (5 bases). CDR3 length: 13 residues. Germline CDR1 is SGHDN and CDR2 is FVKESK. V gave up 4 bases and J gave up 1 base, with 8 bases separating them. CDR3 protein: CASSPDSSYEQYF. CDR3 nucleotide sequence: TGTGCCAGCAGCCCCGACAGTTCCTACGAGCAGTACTTC.

J is TRBJ1-1 and V is TRBV19; 7 bases fit TRBD1. The CDR3 has 16 amino acids. Trimming removed 2 bases from V and 1 base from J; junction bases left unmatched: 7. Looked up from germline, CDR1 is LNHDA and CDR2 is SQIVND (reference sequence). CDR3 loop: CASSIYYRGRNTEAFF. The DNA for the CDR3 is TGTGCCAGTAGTATATATTACAGGGGTAGGAACACTGAAGCTTTCTTT.

This rearrangement joins TRBV15 to TRBJ2-5; 11 nucleotides match TRBD2. CDR3 size: 16 residues. From germline, CDR1 is LNHNV and CDR2 YYDKDF (reference sequence). The trim removed 1 base at V and 5 bases at J, leaving 6 bases unmatched. The CDR3 DNA reads TGTGCCACCAGCAGAGGTAGCGGGGGGGCCAGGGAGACCCAGTACTTC. Protein sequence: CATSRGSGGARETQYF.

The chain employs TRBV6-6 and TRBJ2-1; either TRBD1 or TRBD2 may fit D (5 bases each). V shed 1 base and J shed 8 bases, with 12 bases lying between them. The CDR3 spans 14 residues. The germline V gene has CDR1 MNHNY and CDR2 SVGAGI (reference sequence). CDR3 sequence: CASSYLGVSDEQFF. For the CDR3, the DNA is TGTGCCAGCAGTTACTTGGGGGTTAGTGATGAGCAGTTCTTC.

The CDR3 coding sequence is TGTGCCAGTGGAGACAGGAGCTCCTATAATTCACCCCTCCACTTT. It translates to CASGDRSSYNSPLHF. This chain links TRBV2 with TRBJ1-6; possible D gene TRBD1, 6 bases. The CDR3 contains 15 residues. The germline V gene has CDR1 SNHLY and CDR2 FYNNEI. The V end was cut by 9 bases, the J end by 0 bases, with 12 bases between.

This clone has only a few counts. J is TRBJ2-5 and V is TRBV18; 7 bases are a match to TRBD2. The CDR3 runs to 13 residues. The V segment lost 2 bases and the J segment 7 bases; nucleotides outside the gene matches: 4. Germline loops: CDR1 KGHSH, CDR2 LQKENI. CDR3 in amino acids: CASSPGREGTQYF. The CDR3 coding sequence is TGTGCCAGCTCACCAGGCAGGGAGGGGACCCAGTACTTC.

The V call is TRBV5-1, the J call TRBJ2-2, with a tentative D call TRBD1 (5 bases). V shed 0 bases and J shed 5 bases, with 11 bases lying between them. From germline, CDR1 is SGHRS and CDR2 YFSETQ. The CDR3 sequence is 15 residues long. The CDR3 loop reads CASSLEGLWTGELFF. In DNA form, the CDR3 reads TGCGCCAGCAGCTTGGAGGGGTTGTGGACCGGGGAGCTGTTTTTT.

The chain carries TRBV6-5 and TRBJ1-2, with D hard to call. The CDR3 has 11 residues. V was shortened by 5 bases and J by 4 bases, with 5 bases between the two germline ends. CDR1 is MNHEY, CDR2 SVGAGI, per germline. In nucleotides, the CDR3 is TGTGCCAGCAGTGACTTCTATGGCTACACCTTC. Amino acid sequence: CASSDFYGYTF.

This clone is medium-sized within its sample. V and J are TRBV29-1 and TRBJ2-2; D tentatively reads TRBD1 or TRBD2 (5 bases each). Germline V gene data show CDR1 as SQVTM and CDR2 as ANQGSEA. The CDR3 extends over 13 amino acids. Deletions cut 8 bases from V and 3 bases from J, with 13 bases between. CDR3 in amino acids: CSHNQGDTGELFF. The DNA for the CDR3 is TGCAGCCATAACCAGGGAGACACCGGGGAGCTGTTTTTT.

This chain uses TRBV5-4 with TRBJ1-6; 9 positions agree with TRBD1. This CDR3 region has 14 residues. From germline, CDR1 is SGHNT and CDR2 YYREEE (reference sequence). V dropped 2 bases and J dropped 10; count of bases not matched to a gene: 4. The CDR3 DNA sequence: TGTGCCAGCAGCTTTACAGGGGGCGGGTCACCCCTCCACTTT. Protein: CASSFTGGGSPLHF.

The rearrangement links TRBV10-3 to TRBJ2-5, with D possibly being TRBD1 (5 bases). The germline V gene encodes CDR1 ENHRY and CDR2 SYGVKD. CDR3 length equals 14 residues. Trimming took off 4 bases at V and 1 base at J, with 10 bases between the two ends. As DNA, the CDR3 is TGTGCCATCAGTGGACAGTTGTCCCAAGAGACCCAGTACTTC. Translated, it gives CAISGQLSQETQYF.

The gene calls are TRBV6-5 and TRBJ2-7; D gene ambiguous. This CDR3 spans 11 amino acids. V was pared by 10 bases and J by 3 bases, with 10 bases between. The germline CDR1 and CDR2 sequences are MNHEY and SVGAGI. CDR3 residues: CATTTYYEQYF. The CDR3 DNA is TGTGCCACGACGACCTACTACGAGCAGTACTTC.

V usage is TRBV5-1 and J usage is TRBJ2-3; TRBD1 is a possible D gene (6 bases). V shed 1 base and J shed 6 bases, with 12 bases lying between them. The CDR3 totals 14 residues. The germline CDR1 and CDR2 sequences are SGHRS and YFSETQ. This CDR3 is CASSLSEGVDTQYF. CDR3 in DNA: TGCGCCAGCAGCTTGAGTGAGGGGGTGGATACGCAGTATTTT.

The chain joins TRBV7-2 to TRBJ2-7; 7 nucleotides align to TRBD2. Per germline, CDR1 SGHTA and CDR2 FQGNSA. J lost 1 base, V lost 0 bases, and 6 bases had no gene match. The CDR3 is 16 residues long. CDR3 region: CASSLAPQGLSYEQYF. Here the CDR3 DNA reads TGTGCCAGCAGCTTAGCGCCCCAGGGACTATCCTACGAGCAGTACTTC.

The chain has TRBV5-1 and TRBJ2-6; 11 nucleotides align to TRBD2. The CDR3 is made up of 16 amino acids. Germline values: CDR1 SGHRS, CDR2 YFSETQ. J lost 4 bases, V lost 5 bases, and 5 bases had no gene match. The CDR3 spells CASRLAGVSGANVLTF. Here the CDR3 DNA reads TGCGCCAGCAGACTAGCGGGGGTGTCGGGGGCCAACGTCCTGACTTTC.

The V call is TRBV7-2, the J call TRBJ2-6; D unresolved. The CDR3 extends over 18 amino acids. CDR1 and CDR2 from the germline V gene are SGHTA and FQGNSA. V gave up 4 bases and J gave up 5 bases, with 21 bases separating them. The CDR3 DNA reads as TGTGCCAGCAGCTCTGCGAACAGACGACAAAGTCGGGCCAACGTCCTGACTTTC. This codes for CASSSANRRQSRANVLTF. Complete variable domain (other parts from reference TRBV7-2 and TRBJ2-6): GAGVSQSPSNKVTEKGKDVELRCDPISGHTALYWYRQSLGQGLEFLIYFQGNSAPDKSGLPSDRFSAERTGGSVSTLTIQRTQQEDSAVYLCASSSANRRQSRANVLTFGAGSRLTVL.

This clone was found once. This sequence joins TRBV2 and TRBJ2-1; maybe TRBD1 (5 bases). The CDR3 contains 14 residues. The V end was cut by 3 bases, the J end by 6 bases, with 12 bases between. Germline lookup yields CDR1 SNHLY and CDR2 FYNNEI. The CDR3 DNA reads TGTGCCAGCAGTGAGGGGCGGTCGATCAATGAGCAGTTCTTC. Its protein product is CASSEGRSINEQFF.

The chain combines TRBV7-8 with TRBJ2-1, with 8 bases identical to TRBD2. Germline loops: CDR1 SGHVS, CDR2 FQNEAQ. CDR3 length: 18 amino acids. Germline trimming cut 3 bases from V and 4 bases from J; bases unmatched to any gene: 14. CDR3 bases: TGTGCCAGCAGCTTTATGACCCGGGGGGGCTTTAGTTACAATGAGCAGTTCTTC. Translation: CASSFMTRGGFSYNEQFF.